A selection of T cell receptor beta chains follows, all from one sample in a study of blood T cell repertoires in COVID-19. Profiled with immunoSEQ multiplex PCR; TCRdb holds only in-frame clones, not every one. The table includes 150,000 or so clones, about 82% detected once. The sample consisted of peripheral blood. The receptors shown here come from a man in his fifties or sixties with active or convalescent COVID-19. CDR3s include the opening cysteine and the closing phenylalanine or tryptophan. Each record gives: clone size, V gene, D gene, J gene, CDR3 DNA, CDR3 protein. A D gene is named only where the DNA matches it firmly. Part of the rows lack a size; the others show once, few, many or a class for expanded clones.

>NA|TRBV5-1|TRBD1|TRBJ2-1
TGCGCCAGCAGCAGCCCGGGACAGGGTCTACCCAATGAGCAGTTCTTC
CASSSPGQGLPNEQFF
>once|TRBV14|NA|TRBJ2-1
TGTGCCAGCAGCCAAGATCAGGGGCGATCCATTTCCTACAATGAGCAGTTCTTC
CASSQDQGRSISYNEQFF
>NA|TRBV7-9|TRBD1|TRBJ1-1
TGTGCCAGCAGCGTACAGGGGGGCACTGAAGCTTTCTTT
CASSVQGGTEAFF
>NA|TRBV28|TRBD2|TRBJ2-7
TGTGCCAGCAGACCGACAAGCGGGAATAGATGGTACGAGCAGTACTTC
CASRPTSGNRWYEQYF
>NA|TRBV5-6|TRBD1|TRBJ2-1
TGTGCCAGCAGCCTGGGACAGGGGTTCCGGGAGCAGTTCTTC
CASSLGQGFREQFF
>few|TRBV6-5|TRBD1|TRBJ2-2
TGTGCCAGCAGTCAGGACAGGATCACCGGGGAGCTGTTTTTT
CASSQDRITGELFF
>NA|TRBV4-1|NA|TRBJ1-4
TGCGCCAGCAGCCCTGCAACTAATGAAAAACTGTTTTTT
CASSPATNEKLFF
>NA|TRBV24-1|NA|TRBJ2-3
TGTGCCACCATGAGCGCGGATACGCAGTATTTT
CATMSADTQYF
>NA|TRBV24-1|TRBD2|TRBJ2-7
TGTGCCACCAGTGACCCTATAGCGGGAGGGCCGGGGGAGCAGTACTTC
CATSDPIAGGPGEQYF
>once|TRBV6-6|TRBD1|TRBJ2-1
TGTGCCAGCAGTTACCACTCCAGGGGGCGTTCCAATGAGCAGTTCTTC
CASSYHSRGRSNEQFF
>NA|TRBV19|NA|TRBJ2-7
TGTGCCAGTAGTGGGCCCGGCGCGGGCTCCTACGAGCAGTACTTC
CASSGPGAGSYEQYF
>few|TRBV2|NA|TRBJ1-5
TGTGCCAGCAGTGAAGTACGGGGGGGGCCCCAGCATTTT
CASSEVRGGPQHF
>few|TRBV6-2/TRBV6-3|NA|TRBJ1-5
TGTGCCAGCAGTTGGTCGGGAGACAATCAGCCCCAGCATTTT
CASSWSGDNQPQHF
>NA|TRBV7-6|NA|TRBJ2-1
TGTGCCAGCAGCTTAGCCATCCCCCCGAGCACCTACAATGAGCAGTTCTTC
CASSLAIPPSTYNEQFF
>few|TRBV28|TRBD1|TRBJ1-5
TGTGCCAGCAGTTTTCGGGGATGGCAGGGGGCTCAGCCCCAGCATTTT
CASSFRGWQGAQPQHF
>NA|TRBV15|NA|TRBJ2-7
TGTGCCACCAGCAGAGGTCTCGGAGTCGGGAACGAGCAGTACTTC
CATSRGLGVGNEQYF
>NA|TRBV6-5|NA|TRBJ1-2
TGTGCCAGCAGTTTACAGGGAGACGGCTACACCTTC
CASSLQGDGYTF
>few|TRBV24-1|NA|TRBJ2-1
TGTGCCACCAGTGATTGGACGGACCCAAGGGGCAATGAGCAGTTCTTC
CATSDWTDPRGNEQFF
>NA|TRBV5-6|NA|TRBJ1-5
TGTGCCAGCACCCTTCAGGGGCTTGGCAATCAGCCCCAGCATTTT
CASTLQGLGNQPQHF
>once|TRBV2|NA|TRBJ1-3
TGTGCGACACACAGGGATGCAGGAAACACCATATATTTT
CATHRDAGNTIYF
>once|TRBV6-6|NA|TRBJ1-1
TGTGCCAGCAGTTACCTTGTAAAACAGTCTGAAGCTTTCTTT
CASSYLVKQSEAFF
>NA|TRBV2|TRBD2|TRBJ2-7
TGTGCCAGCAGCATTAGCGGGGACCTACGAGGGCAGTACTTC
CASSISGDLRGQYF
>NA|TRBV11-3|TRBD1|TRBJ2-2
TGTGCCAGCAACCTACAGGGGGCGGGACGCGGGGAGCTGTTTTTT
CASNLQGAGRGELFF
>NA|TRBV29-1|NA|TRBJ1-4
TGCAGCGTTGGGGGGGGTAATGAAAAACTGTTTTTT
CSVGGGNEKLFF
>NA|TRBV19|TRBD1|TRBJ2-3
TGTGCCAGTGAAAGTTCGGGACAGGGTGGAGATACGCAGTATTTT
CASESSGQGGDTQYF
>NA|TRBV6-5|NA|TRBJ1-5
TGTGCCAGCAGGGCCTCACTAAATCAGCCCCAGCATTTT
CASRASLNQPQHF
>NA|TRBV3-1/TRBV3-2|NA|TRBJ1-6
TGTGCCAGCAGCCAATCTTGGAGAACAGCGGATTCACCCCTCCACTTT
CASSQSWRTADSPLHF
>once|TRBV24-1|NA|TRBJ2-2
TGTGCCACCAGTGAACCAGGGTTCGGCACCGGGGAGCTGTTTTTT
CATSEPGFGTGELFF
>NA|TRBV24-1|NA|TRBJ2-5
TGTGCCACGTCTAACGTCGAGACCCAGTACTTC
CATSNVETQYF
>NA|TRBV4-1|TRBD1|TRBJ1-6
TGCGCCAGCAGCCAAGGACAGGGGGTTAATTCACCCCTCCACTTT
CASSQGQGVNSPLHF
>NA|TRBV7-9|NA|TRBJ1-4
TGTGCCAGCAGCACTGAAGAAAAACTGTTTTTT
CASSTEEKLFF
>NA|TRBV25-1|NA|TRBJ1-5
TGTGCCAGCAGTGAAGCACGGGATCAGCCCCAGCATTTT
CASSEARDQPQHF
>NA|TRBV2|NA|TRBJ1-1
TGTGCCAGCAGTTACAAGGGGGTCACTACTGAAGCTTTCTTT
CASSYKGVTTEAFF
>NA|TRBV5-4|NA|TRBJ2-7
TGTGCCAGCAGCTTCAGCGGGCGGTACGAGCAGTACTTC
CASSFSGRYEQYF
>NA|TRBV6-1|NA|TRBJ1-2
TGTGCCAGCAGTGAAGCCGGAGGGCCCGGCTACACCTTC
CASSEAGGPGYTF
>NA|TRBV12-3/TRBV12-4|NA|TRBJ2-3
TGTGCCAGCAGTCCTAGTCCTCGTACGCAGTATTTT
CASSPSPRTQYF
>NA|TRBV5-6|NA|TRBJ2-5
TGTGCCAGCAGCCCAGGTGGGGAGACCCAGTACTTC
CASSPGGETQYF
>few|TRBV7-8|NA|TRBJ2-5
TGTGCCAGCAGCTCCACGGAGGTTGAGGAGACCCAGTACTTC
CASSSTEVEETQYF
>NA|TRBV24-1|NA|TRBJ2-3
TGTGCCACCAGTGATAAGGGACTGGTCGGTGGCACAGATACGCAGTATTTT
CATSDKGLVGGTDTQYF
>NA|TRBV10-3|NA|TRBJ1-4
TGTGCCATCAGTGAGGACCCAGGGGCTAATGAAAAACTGTTTTTT
CAISEDPGANEKLFF
>NA|TRBV5-1|NA|TRBJ2-7
TGCGCCAGCAGCCAATCATTGGGGGGCTACGAGCAGTACTTC
CASSQSLGGYEQYF
>NA|TRBV20-1|TRBD2|TRBJ2-5
TGCAGTCCTAGTAAGCGGGGTCGGCTTGCGACCCAGTACTTC
CSPSKRGRLATQYF
>once|TRBV2|NA|TRBJ1-2
TGTGCCAGCAGCGGCTCTATTAGGGGAATTAACTATGGCTACACCTTC
CASSGSIRGINYGYTF
>NA|TRBV3-1/TRBV3-2|NA|TRBJ1-2
TGTGCCAGCAGCCAAGAACGAACAGGACGGGTTGGCTACACCTTC
CASSQERTGRVGYTF